These 29 T cell receptor beta chains share one sample of origin, sequenced in a study of cytomegalovirus exposure and HLA in healthy donors. A multiplex PCR was run with 60 Vbeta primers and 13 Jbeta primers. Data came from immunoSEQ multiplex PCR; TCRdb stores just in-frame clones and leaves some out. The repertoire includes about 63,000 clones, around 73% of them detected once, and about 5.7% sits in the top ten. Material for sequencing was PBMCs. The source is a man aged 50-59 years in good health and CMV-seronegative.

This chain links TRBV9 with TRBJ2-3; perhaps TRBD1 as D (5 bases). In germline, CDR1 is SGDLS, CDR2 YYNGEE. V was cut by 1 base and J by 2 bases, with 14 bases left in between. The CDR3 is 16 amino acids. CDR3 sequence (DNA): TGTGCCAGCAGCGTATTCCAGGGAACCTTCACAGATACGCAGTATTTT. Translated: CASSVFQGTFTDTQYF. Full variable domain (rest looked up from reference TRBV9 and TRBJ2-3): DSGVTQTPKHLITATGQRVTLRCSPRSGDLSVYWYQQSLDQGLQFLIQYYNGEERAKGNILERFSAQQFPDLHSELNLSSLELGDSALYFCASSVFQGTFTDTQYFGPGTRLTVL.

The chain combines TRBV6-5 with TRBJ1-2; D may be TRBD1 (6 bases). V was shortened by 2 bases and J by 2 bases, with 12 bases between the two germline ends. Germline CDR1 MNHEY, CDR2 SVGAGI. The CDR3 is 15 amino acids. The DNA for the CDR3 is TGTGCCAGCAGTTACGGGGGGGCCCGAAACTATGGCTACACCTTC. Encoded protein: CASSYGGARNYGYTF.

The rearrangement uses TRBV30 and TRBJ2-3; TRBD2 matches at 12 bases. This CDR3 has 13 amino acids. V lost 4 bases and J lost 7; bases outside the gene matches: 3. Germline V CDR1 and CDR2: GTSNPN, SVGIG (reference sequence). The CDR3 here is CAWTSGGVNTQYF. In DNA, the CDR3 is TGTGCCTGGACTAGCGGGGGGGTAAATACGCAGTATTTT.

The CDR3 DNA reads as TGTGCCAGCAGTGCCCTCTCTGGAAACACCATATATTTT. This translates into CASSALSGNTIYF. The J gene is TRBJ1-3, the V gene TRBV2; D uncertain. Germline V gives CDR1 SNHLY, CDR2 FYNNEI. The V end was cut by 4 bases, the J end by 0 bases, with 4 bases between. The CDR3 covers 13 residues.

The rearrangement uses TRBV5-4 and TRBJ1-4, with D possibly being TRBD1 (5 bases). This CDR3 is built from 13 residues. Trimming stripped 5 bases from V and 8 bases from J, with 13 bases between. Germline V lookup: CDR1 SGHNT, CDR2 YYREEE (reference sequence). CDR3 loop: CASSIWGLEKLFF. CDR3 DNA sequence: TGTGCCAGCAGTATTTGGGGCCTGGAAAAACTGTTTTTT.

This clone was observed once. V usage is TRBV7-6 and J usage is TRBJ2-7; perhaps TRBD1 as D (6 bases). CDR3 length equals 14 residues. The germline V gene encodes CDR1 SGHVS and CDR2 FNYEAQ. Between the trimmed V and J ends, which lost 2 bases and 2 bases, there was a span of 10 bases. The DNA for the CDR3 is TGTGCCAGCAGCTTATCGACAGGAACCTACGAGCAGTACTTC. It codes for CASSLSTGTYEQYF.

The V and J genes are TRBV7-8 and TRBJ2-3; D is perhaps TRBD2 (6 bases). Trimming removed 5 bases from V and 10 bases from J, with 19 bases in between. This CDR3 comprises 14 residues. Germline values: CDR1 SGHVS, CDR2 FQNEAQ. DNA of the CDR3: TGTGCCAGCAGCCCGGGGGACTTATTTGGTCCGCAGTATTTT. This sequence encodes CASSPGDLFGPQYF.

The genes are TRBV11-2 and TRBJ1-2; no definite D call. Germline CDR1 is SGHAT and CDR2 is FQNNGV. The CDR3 runs to 14 residues. Between the trimmed V and J ends, which lost 2 bases and 4 bases, there was a span of 11 bases. For the CDR3, the DNA is TGTGCCAGCAGCTTATCAGCGAACTCCTATGGCTACACCTTC. The encoded protein is CASSLSANSYGYTF.

This sequence joins TRBV14 and TRBJ2-7; maybe TRBD2 (5 bases). Trimming took off 1 base at V and 3 bases at J, with 10 bases between the two ends. This CDR3 is built from 14 residues. Germline CDR1 SGHDN, CDR2 FVKESK. CDR3 nucleotides: TGTGCCAGCAGCCAAGCCGAGCGGCGCTACGAGCAGTACTTC. Protein: CASSQAERRYEQYF.

CDR3 region: CASSKEGRGGTEAFF. The CDR3 DNA reads as TGTGCCAGCAGCAAAGAAGGCAGGGGTGGCACTGAAGCTTTCTTT. J is TRBJ1-1 and V is TRBV21-1; the table's D call TRBD1 went unverified against the DNA. TRBV21-1 is classified as a pseudogene. This CDR3 comprises 15 residues.

This clone has only a few counts. The gene calls are TRBV30 and TRBJ1-2; D might be TRBD1 (6 bases). The germline gives CDR1 GTSNPN, CDR2 SVGIG (reference sequence). The V end lost 4 bases, the J end lost 4 bases, and 19 bases lay between the germline ends. This CDR3 is 15 amino acids long. The CDR3 reads CAWNTGAGGGYGYTF. CDR3 DNA sequence: TGTGCCTGGAACACTGGAGCGGGGGGCGGCTATGGCTACACCTTC.

This chain uses TRBV20-1 with TRBJ1-1; D uncertain. The CDR3 covers 9 residues. Germline V CDR1 and CDR2: DFQATT, SNEGSKA (reference sequence). V was shortened by 1 base and J by 11 bases, with 5 bases between the two germline ends. The DNA for the CDR3 is TGCAGTGCTAGAGGAGGGGCTTTCTTT. Translating gives CSARGGAFF.

The chain combines TRBV11-2 with TRBJ1-1; no clear D. The CDR3 is 13 amino acids. Trimming removed 2 bases at V and 12 bases at J, with 16 bases between. The germline V gene encodes CDR1 SGHAT and CDR2 FQNNGV. Written as DNA, the CDR3 is TGTGCCAGCAGCTTACGGGAGAACACACCCTCTTTCTTT. It codes for CASSLRENTPSFF.

The chain joins TRBV5-5 to TRBJ1-4, with D maybe TRBD1 (5 bases). Trimming cost V 0 bases and J 7 bases, with 13 bases left between them. Germline values: CDR1 SGHKS, CDR2 YYEKEE (reference sequence). The length of the CDR3 is 15 residues. CDR3 in amino acids: CASSLAGLEGEKLFF. CDR3 coding DNA: TGTGCCAGCAGCTTGGCAGGGTTAGAAGGTGAAAAACTGTTTTTT.

This clone was detected a few times. The chain employs TRBV6-5 and TRBJ2-3; TRBD2 matches at 8 bases. V lost 4 bases and J lost 6; bases outside the gene matches: 9. This CDR3 region has 15 residues. The germline V gene encodes CDR1 MNHEY and CDR2 SVGAGI. The CDR3 loop is CASSSLAGPTDTQYF. Here the CDR3 DNA reads TGTGCCAGCAGTTCTTTAGCGGGGCCCACCGATACGCAGTATTTT.

This rearrangement joins TRBV10-1 to TRBJ1-6, with D perhaps TRBD1 (5 bases). The germline V gene encodes CDR1 WNHNN and CDR2 SYGVQD (reference sequence). CDR3 length: 18 residues. Deletions cut 2 bases from V and 0 bases from J, with 14 bases between. The CDR3 nucleotides read TGCGCCAGCAGTGAGATTGAGCAGGGCAGCTCCTATAATTCACCCCTCCACTTT. Translating gives CASSEIEQGSSYNSPLHF.

This clone has more than one count but fewer than ten. The chain recombines TRBV6-5 with TRBJ1-1; TRBD1 might be the D (5 bases). The CDR3 is made up of 12 amino acids. Trimming shortened V by 6 bases and J by 5 bases, and 10 bases separated the two germline ends. Germline values: CDR1 MNHEY, CDR2 SVGAGI. CDR3 sequence (DNA): TGTGCCAGCAGCCTAGGGGAAACTGAAGCTTTCTTT. Translating gives CASSLGETEAFF.

This chain joins TRBV7-2 and TRBJ1-5, with TRBD1 identical over 7 bases. The CDR3 is made up of 17 amino acids. The V gene's germline CDR1 is SGHTA and CDR2 FQGNSA. Trimming removed 5 bases from V and 1 base from J; junction bases left unmatched: 11. The CDR3 here is CASSDRQGKRSNQPQHF. For the CDR3, the DNA is TGTGCCAGCAGCGATCGACAGGGTAAGAGGAGCAATCAGCCCCAGCATTTT. The full variable domain, with the rest looked up from reference TRBV7-2 and TRBJ1-5, is GAGVSQSPSNKVTEKGKDVELRCDPISGHTALYWYRQSLGQGLEFLIYFQGNSAPDKSGLPSDRFSAERTGGSVSTLTIQRTQQEDSAVYLCASSDRQGKRSNQPQHFGDGTRLSIL.

The chain links TRBV6-5 to TRBJ1-5, with no clear D. Germline CDR1 and CDR2: MNHEY and SVGAGI. This CDR3 spans 13 amino acids. Trimming pared 4 bases from V and 3 bases from J, leaving 7 bases between. CDR3 sequence (DNA): TGTGCCAGCAGTTTGGGCAACAATCAGCCCCAGCATTTT. It yields the protein CASSLGNNQPQHF.

This chain links TRBV5-1 with TRBJ1-2; no clear D. Germline V lookup: CDR1 SGHRS, CDR2 YFSETQ. The CDR3 is made up of 16 amino acids. V shed 1 base and J shed 2 bases, with 15 bases lying between them. The CDR3, as DNA: TGCGCCAGCAGCTTGCCCCGGGGTCCTCGGAACTATGGCTACACCTTC. The encoded protein is CASSLPRGPRNYGYTF.

The CDR3, as DNA: TGTGCCAGCAGGATTGACAGGGTTTACGAGCAGTACTTC. This gives the protein CASRIDRVYEQYF. The chain has TRBV6-4 and TRBJ2-5; 7 positions agree with TRBD1. The tail of the sequence fits TRBJ2-7 better, so the J call may be wrong. The CDR3 contains 13 residues. Germline CDR1 and CDR2: MRHNA and SNTAGT.

The chain couples TRBV27 to TRBJ1-1; possibly TRBD1 for D (6 bases). The CDR3 has 14 amino acids. Germline V gives CDR1 MNHEY, CDR2 SMNVEV (reference sequence). The V end was cut by 5 bases, the J end by 1 base, with 11 bases between. CDR3 sequence (DNA): TGTGCCAGCAGTCCACGGACAGCGAACACTGAAGCTTTCTTT. Its translation: CASSPRTANTEAFF.

The rearrangement links TRBV28 to TRBJ2-1; 10 bases fit TRBD1. Germline CDR1 and CDR2: MDHEN and SYDVKM. With 5 bases clipped from V and 2 bases from J, the junction kept 3 bases outside the gene matches. The CDR3 contains 15 residues. The CDR3 DNA reads TGTGCCAGCAGTCGGACAGGGGGTGCCTACAATGAGCAGTTCTTC. It is translated as CASSRTGGAYNEQFF.

The chain employs TRBV28 and TRBJ2-7; 10 nucleotides align to TRBD1. V lost 6 bases and J lost 7; bases outside the gene matches: 12. This CDR3 comprises 15 residues. CDR1 and CDR2 from the germline V gene are MDHEN and SYDVKM. For the CDR3, the DNA is TGTGCCAGCAGCTTTCCCGGGACAGGGGCTTGGGAGCAGTACTTC. Protein: CASSFPGTGAWEQYF.

The V and J genes are TRBV7-6 and TRBJ1-5, with D perhaps matching TRBD1 (6 bases). Germline V gives CDR1 SGHVS, CDR2 FNYEAQ. Trimming stripped 5 bases from V and 2 bases from J, with 13 bases between. The CDR3 has 15 amino acids. CDR3 in amino acids: CASSRGGGGNQPQHF. CDR3 DNA: TGTGCCAGCAGCAGAGGGGGGGGCGGCAATCAGCCCCAGCATTTT.

The chain couples TRBV25-1 to TRBJ2-2, with 8 bases fitting TRBD2. Trimming took 3 bases from V and 4 from J; bases not matched to a gene: 7. The CDR3 covers 16 residues. CDR1 and CDR2 from the germline V gene are MGHDK and SYGVNS. The CDR3 region is CASSDPFGGGTGELFF. As DNA, the CDR3 is TGTGCCAGCAGTGATCCCTTCGGGGGGGGCACCGGGGAGCTGTTTTTT.

With respect to this clone: Other DNA sequences in this sample translate to the same CDR3. The chain recombines TRBV9 with TRBJ2-6; D call uncertain. Per germline, CDR1 SGDLS and CDR2 YYNGEE. The V gene lost 4 bases and the J gene lost 0 bases, with 26 bases spanning the gap. The CDR3 consists of 21 residues. CDR3 region: CASSFNLFGGQHLSGANVLTF. The CDR3 nucleotides are TGTGCCAGCAGCTTTAACCTATTCGGTGGGCAACACCTCTCTGGGGCCAACGTCCTGACTTTC.

The chain employs TRBV6-1 and TRBJ1-1; 9 bases agree with TRBD1. Germline V gene data show CDR1 as MNHNS and CDR2 as SASEGT. This CDR3 contains 15 residues. Unmatched junction bases numbered 10, after V lost 6 bases and J lost 5 bases. The CDR3 is CASSSGTGQITEAFF. Written as DNA, the CDR3 is TGTGCCAGCAGCTCCGGGACAGGGCAGATTACTGAAGCTTTCTTT.

V is TRBV7-9 and J is TRBJ2-2; D remains ambiguous. CDR1 SEHNR and CDR2 FQNEAQ come from the germline V gene (reference sequence). Between the trimmed V and J ends, which lost 7 bases and 0 bases, there was a span of 12 bases. The CDR3 totals 15 residues. The CDR3 DNA is TGTGCCAGCACCCAGGTCCAGACGAACACCGGGGAGCTGTTTTTT. Its translation is CASTQVQTNTGELFF.